The entry below gives a single TCR beta chain sequence along with its context. Its antigen is currently not known. Base qualities are missing; no much larger clone stands one base away. Trimming removed 4 bases from V and 3 bases from J; the gene matches leave 3 bases unexplained. The germline V gene (reference sequence) specifies GTSNPN as CDR1 and SVGIG as CDR2. Measured from the cysteine to the phenylalanine, the CDR3 is 13 residues long. Solely the CDR3 DNA is kept, with 39 bases framed from the first base. The CDR3 regions of human TCRbeta chains were subjected to immunosequencing. Under the source paper's analysis protocol: TCRs in the repertoires were compared against a reference library of SARS-CoV-2-specific TCRs that had been generated with the MIRA antigen-specificity platform. Breadth was defined as the fraction of unique TCRs that were SARS-CoV-2-associated, and depth was defined as the fraction of total T cells that were SARS-CoV-2-associated. Each spike-specific TCR was assigned to its reactive spike region and to a CD4 or CD8 class using the MIRA data. Log10-transformed breadth and depth values were compared by one-way ANOVA with Sidak's multiple comparisons tests. TCRdb carries this immuneACCESS record with in-frame sequences only. Its versions omit some clonotypes, under half of them owing to an unresolved V gene in the studies checked, with the rest unexplained. That table is the source of V, J and clone size, and D and trimming were worked out from the DNA. The sample table records 150,000 to 200,000 clones; under 95% of these occur just once. The ten largest clones take up 4% to 5.5% of the sample.

This entry comes from a study of T cell responses to AZD1222 COVID-19 vaccine (dated by TCRdb to the early 2020s). About the study as a whole: TCR sequencing covered some 240 trial participants: 200 to 220 given two doses of AZD1222 and approximately 25 given two doses of MenACWY control vaccine. Trial participants were enrolled by age into 18-55, 56-69 and 70-plus year subgroups, with roughly 160, 29 and 62 TCR-sequenced participants respectively. What the authors observed across the whole study: The 56-69-year group was small, and its depth increase did not reach significance, likely because of low power. Only six or seven AZD1222 recipients were SARS-CoV-2 seropositive at baseline, limiting conclusions about previously exposed vaccinees. Epitopes outside the regions mutated in the B.1.351 and B.1.1.7 variants were reportedly recognized by nearly half of the unique spike-specific TCRs. Most participants were white British and females outnumbered males, and the authors suggested that clonal diversity may have been underestimated. CD4 TCRs associated with the vaccine covered the entire spike protein, and the dominant responses were in regions 160-218 and 743-854. Spike-specific TCR breadth and depth rose significantly after two AZD1222 doses compared with day 0 and with MenACWY recipients. No day 14 peak-response samples were available, so repertoires were characterized only after the peak T cell response.

The sample's time point label, decoded: about 28 days (+/-7) after the second vaccine dose. AZD1222 recipients whose second dose came at about 4 weeks and those whose second dose came at about 12 weeks were combined into one group, since spike-specific TCR depth and breadth did not differ between the two schedules. Samples from vaccinated people were obtained from the UK trials COV001 and COV002, which included a single-blind randomized controlled phase 2/3 trial of AZD1222 (ChAdOx1 nCoV-19) in healthy adults. For TCRbeta chain sequencing, PBMC samples were collected from trial participants at day 0 and at day 28 after the second dose.

This sequence was found in an adult who received the AZD1222 COVID-19 vaccine. Sequencing was performed on peripheral blood, taken 28 days after the second AZD1222 dose. Recombination connected TRBV30 to TRBJ1-5, and TRBD1 matches 7 of the central bases. The sequenced DNA: TGTGCCTGGAACAGGGGTAACAATCAGCCCCAGCATTTT. It specifies CAWNRGNNQPQHF.